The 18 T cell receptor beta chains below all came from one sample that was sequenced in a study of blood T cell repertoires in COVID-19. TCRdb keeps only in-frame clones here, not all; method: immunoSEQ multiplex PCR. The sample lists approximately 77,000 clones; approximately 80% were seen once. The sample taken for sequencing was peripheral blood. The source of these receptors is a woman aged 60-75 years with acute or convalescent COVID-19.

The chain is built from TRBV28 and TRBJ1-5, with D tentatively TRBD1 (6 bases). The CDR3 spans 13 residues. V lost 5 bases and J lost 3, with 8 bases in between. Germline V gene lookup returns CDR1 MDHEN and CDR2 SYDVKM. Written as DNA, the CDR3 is TGTGCCAGCAGTGGACAGACCAATCAGCCCCAGCATTTT. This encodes CASSGQTNQPQHF.

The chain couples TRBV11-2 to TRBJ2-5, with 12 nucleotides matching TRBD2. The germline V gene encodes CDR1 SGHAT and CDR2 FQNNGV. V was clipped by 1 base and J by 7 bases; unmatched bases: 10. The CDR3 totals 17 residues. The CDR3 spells CASSLATSGGPPGTQYF. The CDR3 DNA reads TGTGCCAGCAGCTTAGCTACTAGCGGGGGGCCCCCAGGGACCCAGTACTTC.

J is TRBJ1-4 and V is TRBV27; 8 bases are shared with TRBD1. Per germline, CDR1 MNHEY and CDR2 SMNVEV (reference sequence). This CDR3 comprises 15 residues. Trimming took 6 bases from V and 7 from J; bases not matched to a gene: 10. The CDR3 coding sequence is TGTGCCAGCAGACCCGTGACAGGGGTTCCTGAAAAACTGTTTTTT. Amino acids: CASRPVTGVPEKLFF.

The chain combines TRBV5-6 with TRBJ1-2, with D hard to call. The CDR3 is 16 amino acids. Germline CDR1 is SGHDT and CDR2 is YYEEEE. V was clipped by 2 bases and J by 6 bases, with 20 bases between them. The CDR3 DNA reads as TGTGCCAGCAGCTTAAAGACGGCCGGGAAAGGTCATGGCTACACCTTC. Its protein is CASSLKTAGKGHGYTF.

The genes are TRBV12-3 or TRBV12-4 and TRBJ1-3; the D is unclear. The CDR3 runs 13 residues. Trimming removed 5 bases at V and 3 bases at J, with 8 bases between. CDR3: CASSPQVGNTIYF. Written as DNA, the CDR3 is TGTGCCAGCAGTCCTCAGGTTGGAAACACCATATATTTT.

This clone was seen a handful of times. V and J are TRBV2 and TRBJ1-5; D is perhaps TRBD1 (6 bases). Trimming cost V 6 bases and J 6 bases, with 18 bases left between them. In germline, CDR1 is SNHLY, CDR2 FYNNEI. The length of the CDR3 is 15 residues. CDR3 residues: CASRTEGGEGQPQHF. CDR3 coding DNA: TGTGCCAGCAGGACCGAGGGGGGGGAGGGTCAGCCCCAGCATTTT.

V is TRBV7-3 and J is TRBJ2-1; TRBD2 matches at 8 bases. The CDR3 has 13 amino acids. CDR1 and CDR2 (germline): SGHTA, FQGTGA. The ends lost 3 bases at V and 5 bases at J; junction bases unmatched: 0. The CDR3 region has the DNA TGTGCCAGCAGCTTCGGGAGGGACAATGAGCAGTTCTTC. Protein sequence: CASSFGRDNEQFF. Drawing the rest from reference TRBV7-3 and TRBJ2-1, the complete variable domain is GAGVSQTPSNKVTEKGKYVELRCDPISGHTALYWYRQSLGQGPEFLIYFQGTGAADDSGLPNDRFFAVRPEGSVSTLKIQRTERGDSAVYLCASSFGRDNEQFFGPGTRLTVL.

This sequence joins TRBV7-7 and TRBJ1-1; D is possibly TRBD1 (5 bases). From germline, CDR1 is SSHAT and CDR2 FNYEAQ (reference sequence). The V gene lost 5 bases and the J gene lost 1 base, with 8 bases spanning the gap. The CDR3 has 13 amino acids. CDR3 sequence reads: CASSTRENTEAFF. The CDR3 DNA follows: TGTGCCAGCAGCACCAGGGAGAACACTGAAGCTTTCTTT.

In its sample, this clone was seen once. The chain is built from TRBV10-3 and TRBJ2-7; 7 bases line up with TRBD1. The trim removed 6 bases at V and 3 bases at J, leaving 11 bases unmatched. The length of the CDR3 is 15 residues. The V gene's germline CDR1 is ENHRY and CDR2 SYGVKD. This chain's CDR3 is CAISAGTAGDYEQYF. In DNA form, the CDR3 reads TGTGCCATCAGCGCCGGGACAGCTGGGGACTACGAGCAGTACTTC.

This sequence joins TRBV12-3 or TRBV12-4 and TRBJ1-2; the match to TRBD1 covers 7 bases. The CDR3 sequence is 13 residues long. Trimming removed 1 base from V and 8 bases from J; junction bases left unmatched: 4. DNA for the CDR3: TGTGCCAGCAGTTTAGGGGGACAGAAGGGCTACACCTTC. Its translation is CASSLGGQKGYTF.

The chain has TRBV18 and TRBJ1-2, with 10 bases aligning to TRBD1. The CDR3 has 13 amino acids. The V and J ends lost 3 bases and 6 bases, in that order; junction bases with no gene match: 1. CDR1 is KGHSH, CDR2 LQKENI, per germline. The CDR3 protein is CASSPGQGDGYTF. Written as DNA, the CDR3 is TGTGCCAGCTCACCCGGACAGGGGGATGGCTACACCTTC.

CDR3 loop: CASSESPHGRATNEKLFF. CDR3 nucleotide sequence: TGTGCCAGCAGTGAATCCCCACATGGGAGGGCAACTAATGAAAAACTGTTTTTT. The J gene is TRBJ1-4, the V gene TRBV25-1; unclear D gene. V gave up 1 base and J gave up 0 bases, with 15 bases separating them. The germline CDR1 and CDR2 sequences are MGHDK and SYGVNS. The CDR3 contains 18 residues.

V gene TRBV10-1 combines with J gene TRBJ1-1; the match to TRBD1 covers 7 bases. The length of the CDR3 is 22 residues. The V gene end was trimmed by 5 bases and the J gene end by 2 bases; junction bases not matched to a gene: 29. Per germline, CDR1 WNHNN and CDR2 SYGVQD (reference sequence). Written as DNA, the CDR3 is TGCGCCAGCAGTCCCGGGGTACCCAAGTCCGGGACAGTCTTACCTTTTAACACTGAAGCTTTCTTT. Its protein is CASSPGVPKSGTVLPFNTEAFF.

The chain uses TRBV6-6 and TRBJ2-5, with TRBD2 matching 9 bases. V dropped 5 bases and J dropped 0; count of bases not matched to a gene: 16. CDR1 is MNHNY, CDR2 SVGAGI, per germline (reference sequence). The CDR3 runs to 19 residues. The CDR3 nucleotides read TGTGCCAGCAGTCAGTATCACCTACGGACTAGCGCGTACCAAGAGACCCAGTACTTC. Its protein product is CASSQYHLRTSAYQETQYF.

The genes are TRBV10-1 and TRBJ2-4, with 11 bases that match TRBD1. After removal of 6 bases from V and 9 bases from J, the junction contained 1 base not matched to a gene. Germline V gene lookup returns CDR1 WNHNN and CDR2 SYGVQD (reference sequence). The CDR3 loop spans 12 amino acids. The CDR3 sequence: CASSGTGGIQYF. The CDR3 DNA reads TGCGCCAGCAGCGGGACAGGGGGCATTCAGTACTTC.

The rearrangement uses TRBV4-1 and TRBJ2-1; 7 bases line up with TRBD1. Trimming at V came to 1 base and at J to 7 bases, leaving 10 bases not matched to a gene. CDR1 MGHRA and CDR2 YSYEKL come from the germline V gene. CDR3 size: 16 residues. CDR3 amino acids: CASSQVGRGRRNEQFF. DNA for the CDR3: TGCGCCAGCAGCCAAGTAGGAAGGGGGCGGAGGAATGAGCAGTTCTTC.

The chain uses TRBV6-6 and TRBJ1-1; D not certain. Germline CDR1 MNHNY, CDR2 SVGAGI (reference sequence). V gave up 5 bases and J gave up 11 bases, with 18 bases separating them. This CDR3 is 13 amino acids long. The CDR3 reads CASSPQGETGAFF. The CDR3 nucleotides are TGTGCCAGCAGTCCCCAAGGCGAGACCGGGGCTTTCTTT.

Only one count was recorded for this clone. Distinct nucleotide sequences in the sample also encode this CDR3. The CDR3: CASTGQRNTEAFF. CDR3 in DNA: TGTGCCAGTACGGGACAGAGGAACACTGAAGCTTTCTTT. V gene TRBV19 combines with J gene TRBJ1-1, with 7 bases identical to TRBD1. Trimming removed 7 bases from V and 1 base from J; junction bases left unmatched: 3. Germline assignment: CDR1 LNHDA and CDR2 SQIVND (reference sequence). CDR3 length: 13 amino acids.